The 14 T cell receptor beta chains below all came from one sample that was sequenced in a study of T cell responses to AZD1222 COVID-19 vaccine. Sequencing was performed with immunoSEQ multiplex PCR; in TCRdb, only in-frame clones are kept and a portion is missing. This sample has roughly 180,000 clones, with 90% to 95% found just once. Material: peripheral blood, obtained 28 days after the second AZD1222 dose. The receptors shown here come from an adult who received the AZD1222 COVID-19 vaccine.

This clone was recorded once. V gene TRBV11-3 combines with J gene TRBJ1-1, with TRBD1 matching over 7 bases. Germline CDR1 reads SGHNT; CDR2 reads YENEEA. This CDR3 has 15 residues. V lost 1 base and J lost 1; bases outside the gene matches: 3. Here the CDR3 reads CASSLVRQGNTEAFF. The CDR3 DNA reads as TGTGCCAGCAGCTTAGTTCGACAGGGGAACACTGAAGCTTTCTTT.

The chain is built from TRBV3-1 (or the pseudogene TRBV3-2) and TRBJ1-5; D gene unclear. This CDR3 spans 13 amino acids. The germline V gene encodes CDR1 LGHDT and CDR2 YNNKEL (reference sequence). Trimming shortened V by 0 bases and J by 6 bases, and 6 bases separated the two germline ends. The CDR3 DNA reads TGTGCCAGCAGCCAAGACAGGTTTCAGCCCCAGCATTTT. This gives the protein CASSQDRFQPQHF.

This clone came up a few times. CDR3 coding DNA: TGCGCCAGCAGCCAAGATTTGCAGGGGGGCGGGCAGCCCCAGCATTTT. It yields the protein CASSQDLQGGGQPQHF. The chain couples TRBV4-3 to TRBJ1-5, with TRBD1 matching 7 bases. Germline trimming cut 0 bases from V and 7 bases from J; bases unmatched to any gene: 9. Germline CDR1 and CDR2: LGHNA and YSLEER. This CDR3 region has 16 residues.

This sequence joins TRBV28 and TRBJ2-7; D is tentatively TRBD1 or TRBD2 (5 bases each). CDR1 and CDR2 from the germline V gene are MDHEN and SYDVKM. The CDR3 extends over 14 amino acids. Trimming removed 5 bases from V and 4 bases from J, with 15 bases in between. CDR3 sequence reads: CASSLTGTVYEQYF. The CDR3 nucleotides read TGTGCCAGCAGTCTCACTGGGACGGTGTACGAGCAGTACTTC.

This clone was found once. This chain links TRBV19 with TRBJ1-1; D is undetermined. This CDR3 spans 13 amino acids. Germline V gene lookup returns CDR1 LNHDA and CDR2 SQIVND (reference sequence). The germline V and J ends were trimmed by 9 bases and 5 bases, with 16 bases remaining between them. The CDR3 loop reads CASISGLGTEAFF. CDR3 DNA sequence: TGTGCCAGCATCTCGGGCCTAGGGACTGAAGCTTTCTTT. The full variable domain, its missing parts supplied by reference TRBV19 and TRBJ1-1, is DGGITQSPKYLFRKEGQNVTLSCEQNLNHDAMYWYRQDPGQGLRLIYYSQIVNDFQKGDIAEGYSVSREKKESFPLTVTSAQKNPTAFYLCASISGLGTEAFFGQGTRLTVV.

The genes are TRBV15 and TRBJ2-3; the match to TRBD2 covers 9 bases. Germline V CDR1 and CDR2: LNHNV, YYDKDF (reference sequence). This CDR3 has 18 residues. J was trimmed by 0 bases and V by 3 bases; bases with no gene match: 10. The CDR3 reads CATSSNWASGTSTDTQYF. The CDR3 nucleotides read TGTGCCACCAGCAGTAATTGGGCTAGCGGGACTAGCACAGATACGCAGTATTTT.

V usage is TRBV19 and J usage is TRBJ1-1, with D unclear. The V end was cut by 5 bases, the J end by 2 bases, with 9 bases between. The CDR3 has 13 residues. The germline V gene has CDR1 LNHDA and CDR2 SQIVND (reference sequence). DNA of the CDR3: TGTGCCAGTAGTCCAGGTTCCAACACTGAAGCTTTCTTT. Its protein product is CASSPGSNTEAFF. Using reference TRBV19 and TRBJ1-1 for the parts outside the CDR3, the full variable domain is DGGITQSPKYLFRKEGQNVTLSCEQNLNHDAMYWYRQDPGQGLRLIYYSQIVNDFQKGDIAEGYSVSREKKESFPLTVTSAQKNPTAFYLCASSPGSNTEAFFGQGTRLTVV.

The CDR3 loop is CASSLAATTSGIYDPEQYF. The CDR3 nucleotides are TGCGCCAGCAGCTTGGCGGCGACTACTAGCGGGATTTATGACCCCGAGCAGTACTTC. The chain uses TRBV5-1 and TRBJ2-7; TRBD2 matches 10 bases. The length of the CDR3 is 19 residues. V gave up 0 bases and J gave up 6 bases; unmatched junction bases: 18. CDR1 is SGHRS, CDR2 YFSETQ, per germline.

The chain carries TRBV28 and TRBJ1-1; D is possibly TRBD1 (6 bases). The V and J ends lost 2 bases and 2 bases respectively, with 9 bases between them. Germline V gene sequence: CDR1 MDHEN, CDR2 SYDVKM. The length of the CDR3 is 14 residues. In DNA form, the CDR3 reads TGTGCCAGCAGTTTACAGGGGTCAAACACTGAAGCTTTCTTT. Translated, it gives CASSLQGSNTEAFF.

J is TRBJ2-1 and V is TRBV28; the D is unclear. Germline CDR1 is MDHEN and CDR2 is SYDVKM. The CDR3 consists of 14 residues. Trimming stripped 5 bases from V and 6 bases from J, with 14 bases between. CDR3 in amino acids: CASSPSLEVNEQFF. The CDR3 DNA follows: TGTGCCAGCAGTCCCTCTCTTGAGGTCAATGAGCAGTTCTTC.

The chain joins TRBV6-1 to TRBJ1-4; 7 bases align to TRBD1. Germline V lookup: CDR1 MNHNS, CDR2 SASEGT. This CDR3 has 16 residues. The V and J ends lost 3 bases and 1 base, in that order; junction bases with no gene match: 5. In DNA, the CDR3 is TGTGCCAGCAGTGATTCCGGGACAGAAACTAATGAAAAACTGTTTTTT. Its protein product is CASSDSGTETNEKLFF.

V and J are TRBV28 and TRBJ2-1, with 7 bases fitting TRBD2. The CDR3 loop spans 15 amino acids. Germline V gene sequence: CDR1 MDHEN, CDR2 SYDVKM. V lost 8 bases, J lost 3 bases, and 10 bases stayed unmatched. The CDR3 here is CASSEGRGVYNEQFF. The CDR3 DNA reads TGTGCCAGCTCAGAGGGACGGGGGGTCTACAATGAGCAGTTCTTC.

The chain recombines TRBV6-4 with TRBJ2-2, with D perhaps given as TRBD1 or TRBD2 (5 bases each). V was pared by 6 bases and J by 3 bases, with 11 bases between. CDR1 MRHNA and CDR2 SNTAGT come from the germline V gene. The CDR3 is made up of 14 amino acids. The CDR3 loop reads CASSRDPDTGELFF. The CDR3 DNA follows: TGTGCCAGCAGCCGGGACCCCGACACCGGGGAGCTGTTTTTT.

V gene TRBV3-1 (or the pseudogene TRBV3-2) combines with J gene TRBJ1-1; D is unresolved. V gave up 3 bases and J gave up 5 bases, with 13 bases separating them. Germline V gives CDR1 LGHDT, CDR2 YNNKEL (reference sequence). This CDR3 is 14 amino acids long. CDR3 loop: CASSQESRGTEAFF. The CDR3 DNA reads as TGTGCCAGCAGCCAGGAATCACGAGGGACTGAAGCTTTCTTT.